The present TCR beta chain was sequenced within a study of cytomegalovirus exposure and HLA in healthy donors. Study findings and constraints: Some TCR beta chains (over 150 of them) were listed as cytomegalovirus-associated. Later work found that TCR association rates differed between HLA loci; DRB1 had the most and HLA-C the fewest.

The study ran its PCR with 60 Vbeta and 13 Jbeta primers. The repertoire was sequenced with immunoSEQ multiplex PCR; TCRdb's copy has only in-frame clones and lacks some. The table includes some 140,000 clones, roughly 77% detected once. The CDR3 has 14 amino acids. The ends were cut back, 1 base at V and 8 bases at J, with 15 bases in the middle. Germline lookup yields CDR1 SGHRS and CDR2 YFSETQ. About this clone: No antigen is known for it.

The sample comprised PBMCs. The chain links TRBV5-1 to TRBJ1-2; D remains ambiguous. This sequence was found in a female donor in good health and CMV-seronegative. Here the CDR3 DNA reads TGCGCCAGCAGCTTGAGGACGACTACGGTGGGCTACACCTTC. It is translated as CASSLRTTTVGYTF.